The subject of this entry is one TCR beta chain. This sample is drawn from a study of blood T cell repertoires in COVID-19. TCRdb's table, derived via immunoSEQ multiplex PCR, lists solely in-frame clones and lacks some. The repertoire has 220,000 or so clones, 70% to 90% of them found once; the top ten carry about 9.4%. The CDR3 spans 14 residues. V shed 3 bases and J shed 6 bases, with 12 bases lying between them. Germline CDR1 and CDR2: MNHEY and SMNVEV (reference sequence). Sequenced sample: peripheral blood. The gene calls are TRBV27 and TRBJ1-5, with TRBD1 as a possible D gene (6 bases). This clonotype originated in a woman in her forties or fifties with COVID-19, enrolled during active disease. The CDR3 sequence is CASSFGGGGQPQHF. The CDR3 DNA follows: TGTGCCAGCAGTTTTGGGGGCGGCGGTCAGCCCCAGCATTTT.